Below are 19 T cell receptor beta chains sequenced from a single sample in a study of cytomegalovirus exposure and HLA in healthy donors. A multiplex PCR was run with 60 Vbeta primers and 13 Jbeta primers. Measured with immunoSEQ multiplex PCR; TCRdb has only the in-frame clones, and not every one. The table records 95,000 to 100,000 clones, about 75% of them present only once. The sequencing input was PBMCs. These receptors all stem from a man over 45 in good health and CMV-seronegative.

This clone showed up just a few times. Distinct nucleotide sequences in the sample also encode this CDR3. The CDR3 DNA reads TGTTCCAAGAAGGGGGGGGCCTACGAGCAGTACTTC. This translates into CSKKGGAYEQYF. This chain links TRBV30 with TRBJ2-7; D is perhaps TRBD2 (7 bases). Germline V gene data show CDR1 as GTSNPN and CDR2 as SVGIG (reference sequence). The CDR3 totals 12 residues.

This rearrangement joins TRBV7-9 to TRBJ2-5, with 9 positions matching TRBD1. The germline V gene has CDR1 SEHNR and CDR2 FQNEAQ (reference sequence). There are 16 residues in the CDR3. Unmatched junction bases numbered 10, after V lost 3 bases and J lost 5 bases. The CDR3 loop reads CASSFRAGTGLETQYF. The CDR3 DNA reads as TGTGCCAGCAGCTTTAGGGCTGGGACAGGGTTGGAGACCCAGTACTTC.

V usage is TRBV7-8 and J usage is TRBJ2-3; a weak D match, TRBD1 (5 bases). Deletions cut 4 bases from V and 0 bases from J, with 14 bases between. CDR3 length equals 16 residues. Germline V gives CDR1 SGHVS, CDR2 FQNEAQ. The CDR3 spells CASSSPTATSTDTQYF. CDR3 coding DNA: TGTGCCAGCAGCTCCCCGACAGCTACTAGCACAGATACGCAGTATTTT.

The chain joins TRBV13 to TRBJ2-5; D gene unclear. Between the trimmed V and J ends, which lost 1 base and 5 bases, there was a span of 17 bases. The CDR3 extends over 16 amino acids. Per germline, CDR1 PRHDT and CDR2 FYEKMQ (reference sequence). The CDR3 is CASSLAEERPRETQYF. DNA of the CDR3: TGTGCCAGCAGCTTAGCAGAGGAACGACCCCGGGAGACCCAGTACTTC.

A few counts support this clone. The chain couples TRBV9 to TRBJ2-3; TRBD2 matches 7 bases. This CDR3 spans 14 amino acids. Germline V gene lookup returns CDR1 SGDLS and CDR2 YYNGEE. Trimming at V came to 0 bases and at J to 5 bases, leaving 3 bases not matched to a gene. This CDR3 reads CASSVGAGEDTQYF. The CDR3 bases are TGTGCCAGCAGCGTAGGTGCGGGGGAAGATACGCAGTATTTT.

V usage is TRBV19 and J usage is TRBJ1-4; D uncertain. In germline, CDR1 is LNHDA, CDR2 SQIVND (reference sequence). The CDR3 has 14 amino acids. The V gene lost 8 bases and the J gene lost 6 bases, with 16 bases spanning the gap. The CDR3, as DNA: TGTGCCAGTGGGGAGACACCGACGGATGAAAAACTGTTTTTT. This gives the protein CASGETPTDEKLFF.

V is TRBV27 and J is TRBJ2-1; 14 positions match TRBD2. V dropped 1 base and J dropped 7; count of bases not matched to a gene: 9. The CDR3 sequence is 18 residues long. The germline CDR1 and CDR2 sequences are MNHEY and SMNVEV (reference sequence). This CDR3 is CASSLFQGLAGVKNEQFF. CDR3 DNA: TGTGCCAGCAGTTTATTTCAGGGACTAGCGGGAGTGAAGAATGAGCAGTTCTTC.

This clone was found a few times. The gene calls are TRBV29-1 and TRBJ2-7; 11 bases are a match to TRBD1. This CDR3 comprises 13 residues. Looked up from germline, CDR1 is SQVTM and CDR2 is ANQGSEA. Losses at the gene ends were 6 bases for V and 10 bases for J; bases not matched to a gene: 11. In nucleotides, the CDR3 is TGCAGCGTCCGATCCGGGACAGGGGGGAATCAGTACTTC. Encoded protein: CSVRSGTGGNQYF.

The gene calls are TRBV4-2 and TRBJ2-7, with TRBD2 matching over 12 bases. The junction had 19 bases not matched to a gene; V was cut back by 4 bases and J by 6 bases. The germline gives CDR1 LGHNA, CDR2 YNFKEQ. The CDR3 is 19 amino acids. The CDR3 DNA sequence: TGTGCCAGCAGCCCAAACGAGGCTAGCGGGAGGGCTAAAGAAGGCGAGCAGTACTTC. Protein sequence: CASSPNEASGRAKEGEQYF.

The chain is built from TRBV29-1 and TRBJ2-7, with TRBD1 matching over 9 bases. The germline CDR1 and CDR2 sequences are SQVTM and ANQGSEA. Unmatched junction bases numbered 4, after V lost 7 bases and J lost 3 bases. The length of the CDR3 is 12 residues. As DNA, the CDR3 is TGCAGCGCGACAGGGGGGGGCTACGAGCAGTACTTC. Its translation: CSATGGGYEQYF.

V gene TRBV5-8 combines with J gene TRBJ2-7, with 9 bases aligning to TRBD1. Germline lookup yields CDR1 SGHTS and CDR2 YDEGEE. The CDR3 loop spans 15 amino acids. The trim removed 4 bases at V and 2 bases at J, leaving 7 bases unmatched. Here the CDR3 reads CASSRIGTGPYEQYF. The CDR3 DNA follows: TGTGCCAGCAGCCGTATTGGGACAGGGCCCTACGAGCAGTACTTC. The full variable domain, its missing parts supplied by reference TRBV5-8 and TRBJ2-7, is EAGVTQSPTHLIKTRGQQATLRCSPISGHTSVYWYQQALGLGLQFLLWYDEGEERNRGNFPPRFSGRQFPNYSSELNVNALELEDSALYLCASSRIGTGPYEQYFGPGTRLTVT.

V gene TRBV7-8 combines with J gene TRBJ1-2; the match to TRBD1 covers 7 bases. The CDR3 sequence is 13 residues long. Germline V gene sequence: CDR1 SGHVS, CDR2 FQNEAQ. J lost 8 bases, V lost 1 base, and 4 bases had no gene match. This CDR3 is CASSLVQGGGYTF. The DNA for the CDR3 is TGTGCCAGCAGCTTAGTGCAGGGGGGAGGCTACACCTTC.

This rearrangement joins TRBV2 to TRBJ1-6, with D tentatively TRBD1 (6 bases). The CDR3 loop spans 15 amino acids. Germline loops: CDR1 SNHLY, CDR2 FYNNEI. V lost 6 bases to trimming and J lost 8 bases, with 17 bases between them. The CDR3 region has the DNA TGTGCCAGCAGGCTGGAGCAGGGGTTCGATTCACCCCTCCACTTT. It specifies CASRLEQGFDSPLHF.

The rearrangement joins TRBV19 to TRBJ1-2; 10 positions agree with TRBD1. The length of the CDR3 is 16 residues. J lost 6 bases, V lost 5 bases, and 12 bases had no gene match. The germline gives CDR1 LNHDA, CDR2 SQIVND (reference sequence). CDR3 coding DNA: TGTGCCAGTAGTGGGAATCCGGGACAGGGGACCCATGGCTACACCTTC. Residues: CASSGNPGQGTHGYTF.

V usage is TRBV2 and J usage is TRBJ1-6; 9 bases map to TRBD1. This CDR3 is built from 12 residues. Germline CDR1 SNHLY, CDR2 FYNNEI. The V segment lost 11 bases and the J segment 9 bases; nucleotides outside the gene matches: 5. As DNA, the CDR3 is TGTGCCGGTGGGACAGGGCCTTCACCCCTCCACTTT. It yields the protein CAGGTGPSPLHF.

The chain combines TRBV19 with TRBJ1-3; D is possibly TRBD1 (6 bases). Germline V gene lookup returns CDR1 LNHDA and CDR2 SQIVND (reference sequence). This CDR3 spans 19 amino acids. V lost 4 bases to trimming and J lost 0 bases, with 22 bases between them. The CDR3 bases are TGTGCCAGTAGTAGTCGACCCGGGACAAGCCTAAACTCTGGAAACACCATATATTTT. It encodes CASSSRPGTSLNSGNTIYF.

V is TRBV4-2 and J is TRBJ2-2; TRBD2 is a possible D gene (5 bases). V shed 3 bases and J shed 5 bases, with 16 bases lying between them. Germline assignment: CDR1 LGHNA and CDR2 YNFKEQ. The length of the CDR3 is 16 residues. CDR3 protein: CASSHDASRETGELFF. The DNA of the CDR3 is TGTGCCAGCAGCCATGACGCTAGCCGTGAAACCGGGGAGCTGTTTTTT.

The rearrangement uses TRBV13 and TRBJ1-1; the D gene is possibly TRBD1 (5 bases). The CDR3 length is 15 residues. V was clipped by 3 bases and J by 5 bases, with 16 bases between them. Germline CDR1 reads PRHDT; CDR2 reads FYEKMQ (reference sequence). CDR3 in amino acids: CASSFRAGKETEAFF. The CDR3 region has the DNA TGTGCCAGCAGCTTTCGGGCAGGGAAGGAAACTGAAGCTTTCTTT.

The table lists this clone with a few counts. The chain carries TRBV25-1 and TRBJ2-3; 9 nucleotides line up with TRBD2. Trimming took 5 bases from V and 5 from J; bases not matched to a gene: 5. Germline-derived CDR1 and CDR2 are MGHDK and SYGVNS. The CDR3 covers 14 residues. The CDR3 sequence is CASSRGGREDTQYF. The CDR3 bases are TGTGCCAGCAGTCGGGGCGGGAGGGAAGATACGCAGTATTTT.